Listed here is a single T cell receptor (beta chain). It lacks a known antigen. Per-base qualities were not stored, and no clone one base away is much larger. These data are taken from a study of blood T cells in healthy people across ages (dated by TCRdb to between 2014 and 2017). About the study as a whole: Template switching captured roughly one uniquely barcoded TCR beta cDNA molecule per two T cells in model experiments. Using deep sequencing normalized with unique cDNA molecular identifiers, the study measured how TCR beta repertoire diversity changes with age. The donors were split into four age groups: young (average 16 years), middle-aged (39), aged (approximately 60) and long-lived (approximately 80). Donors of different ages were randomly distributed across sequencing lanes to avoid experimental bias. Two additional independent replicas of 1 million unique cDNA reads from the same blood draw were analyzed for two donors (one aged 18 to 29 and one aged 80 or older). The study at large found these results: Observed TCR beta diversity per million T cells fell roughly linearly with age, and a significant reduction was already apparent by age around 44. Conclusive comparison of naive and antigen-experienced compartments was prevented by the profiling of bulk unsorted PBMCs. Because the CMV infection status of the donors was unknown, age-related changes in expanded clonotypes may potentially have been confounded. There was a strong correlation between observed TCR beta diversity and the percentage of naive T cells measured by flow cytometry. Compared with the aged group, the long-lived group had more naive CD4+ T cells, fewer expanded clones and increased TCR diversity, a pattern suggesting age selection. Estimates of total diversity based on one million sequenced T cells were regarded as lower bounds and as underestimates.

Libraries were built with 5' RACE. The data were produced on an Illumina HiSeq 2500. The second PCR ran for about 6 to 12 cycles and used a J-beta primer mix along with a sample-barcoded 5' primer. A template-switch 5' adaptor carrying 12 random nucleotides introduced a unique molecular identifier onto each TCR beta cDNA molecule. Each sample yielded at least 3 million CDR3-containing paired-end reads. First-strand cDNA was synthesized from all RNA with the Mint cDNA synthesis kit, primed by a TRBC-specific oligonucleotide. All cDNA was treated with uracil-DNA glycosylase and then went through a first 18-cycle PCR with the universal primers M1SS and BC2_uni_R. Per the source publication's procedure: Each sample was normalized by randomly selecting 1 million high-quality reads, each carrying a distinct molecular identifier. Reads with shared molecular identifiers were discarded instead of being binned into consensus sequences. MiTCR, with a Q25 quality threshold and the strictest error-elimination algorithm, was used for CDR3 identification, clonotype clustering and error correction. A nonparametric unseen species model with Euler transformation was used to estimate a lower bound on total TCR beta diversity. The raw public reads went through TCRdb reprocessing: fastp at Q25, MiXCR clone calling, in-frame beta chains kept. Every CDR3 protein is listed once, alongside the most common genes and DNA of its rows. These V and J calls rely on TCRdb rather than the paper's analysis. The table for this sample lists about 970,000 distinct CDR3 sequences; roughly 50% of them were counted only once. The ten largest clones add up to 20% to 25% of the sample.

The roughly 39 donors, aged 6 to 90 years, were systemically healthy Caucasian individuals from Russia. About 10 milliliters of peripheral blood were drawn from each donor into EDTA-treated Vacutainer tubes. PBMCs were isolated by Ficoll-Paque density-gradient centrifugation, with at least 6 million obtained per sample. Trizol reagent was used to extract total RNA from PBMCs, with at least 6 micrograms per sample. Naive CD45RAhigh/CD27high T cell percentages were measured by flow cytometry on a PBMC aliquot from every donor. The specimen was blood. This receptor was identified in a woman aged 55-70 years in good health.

The DNA sequence is as follows: TGCGCCAGCAGCCTCCTCCACGAGCGGGAGTATTCCTACGAGCAGTACTTC. Its translation is CASSLLHEREYSYEQYF. The V gene is TRBV4-1 and the J gene is TRBJ2-7, with 8 bases aligning to TRBD2. Germline trimming amounts to 4 bases on V and 1 base on J, with 12 as the count of junction bases outside the gene matches. The germline V gene encodes CDR1 MGHRA and CDR2 YSYEKL. The CDR3, cysteine through phenylalanine, is 17 amino acids long. CDR3 DNA is the only sequence kept; it has 51 bases, read in frame from the first base.